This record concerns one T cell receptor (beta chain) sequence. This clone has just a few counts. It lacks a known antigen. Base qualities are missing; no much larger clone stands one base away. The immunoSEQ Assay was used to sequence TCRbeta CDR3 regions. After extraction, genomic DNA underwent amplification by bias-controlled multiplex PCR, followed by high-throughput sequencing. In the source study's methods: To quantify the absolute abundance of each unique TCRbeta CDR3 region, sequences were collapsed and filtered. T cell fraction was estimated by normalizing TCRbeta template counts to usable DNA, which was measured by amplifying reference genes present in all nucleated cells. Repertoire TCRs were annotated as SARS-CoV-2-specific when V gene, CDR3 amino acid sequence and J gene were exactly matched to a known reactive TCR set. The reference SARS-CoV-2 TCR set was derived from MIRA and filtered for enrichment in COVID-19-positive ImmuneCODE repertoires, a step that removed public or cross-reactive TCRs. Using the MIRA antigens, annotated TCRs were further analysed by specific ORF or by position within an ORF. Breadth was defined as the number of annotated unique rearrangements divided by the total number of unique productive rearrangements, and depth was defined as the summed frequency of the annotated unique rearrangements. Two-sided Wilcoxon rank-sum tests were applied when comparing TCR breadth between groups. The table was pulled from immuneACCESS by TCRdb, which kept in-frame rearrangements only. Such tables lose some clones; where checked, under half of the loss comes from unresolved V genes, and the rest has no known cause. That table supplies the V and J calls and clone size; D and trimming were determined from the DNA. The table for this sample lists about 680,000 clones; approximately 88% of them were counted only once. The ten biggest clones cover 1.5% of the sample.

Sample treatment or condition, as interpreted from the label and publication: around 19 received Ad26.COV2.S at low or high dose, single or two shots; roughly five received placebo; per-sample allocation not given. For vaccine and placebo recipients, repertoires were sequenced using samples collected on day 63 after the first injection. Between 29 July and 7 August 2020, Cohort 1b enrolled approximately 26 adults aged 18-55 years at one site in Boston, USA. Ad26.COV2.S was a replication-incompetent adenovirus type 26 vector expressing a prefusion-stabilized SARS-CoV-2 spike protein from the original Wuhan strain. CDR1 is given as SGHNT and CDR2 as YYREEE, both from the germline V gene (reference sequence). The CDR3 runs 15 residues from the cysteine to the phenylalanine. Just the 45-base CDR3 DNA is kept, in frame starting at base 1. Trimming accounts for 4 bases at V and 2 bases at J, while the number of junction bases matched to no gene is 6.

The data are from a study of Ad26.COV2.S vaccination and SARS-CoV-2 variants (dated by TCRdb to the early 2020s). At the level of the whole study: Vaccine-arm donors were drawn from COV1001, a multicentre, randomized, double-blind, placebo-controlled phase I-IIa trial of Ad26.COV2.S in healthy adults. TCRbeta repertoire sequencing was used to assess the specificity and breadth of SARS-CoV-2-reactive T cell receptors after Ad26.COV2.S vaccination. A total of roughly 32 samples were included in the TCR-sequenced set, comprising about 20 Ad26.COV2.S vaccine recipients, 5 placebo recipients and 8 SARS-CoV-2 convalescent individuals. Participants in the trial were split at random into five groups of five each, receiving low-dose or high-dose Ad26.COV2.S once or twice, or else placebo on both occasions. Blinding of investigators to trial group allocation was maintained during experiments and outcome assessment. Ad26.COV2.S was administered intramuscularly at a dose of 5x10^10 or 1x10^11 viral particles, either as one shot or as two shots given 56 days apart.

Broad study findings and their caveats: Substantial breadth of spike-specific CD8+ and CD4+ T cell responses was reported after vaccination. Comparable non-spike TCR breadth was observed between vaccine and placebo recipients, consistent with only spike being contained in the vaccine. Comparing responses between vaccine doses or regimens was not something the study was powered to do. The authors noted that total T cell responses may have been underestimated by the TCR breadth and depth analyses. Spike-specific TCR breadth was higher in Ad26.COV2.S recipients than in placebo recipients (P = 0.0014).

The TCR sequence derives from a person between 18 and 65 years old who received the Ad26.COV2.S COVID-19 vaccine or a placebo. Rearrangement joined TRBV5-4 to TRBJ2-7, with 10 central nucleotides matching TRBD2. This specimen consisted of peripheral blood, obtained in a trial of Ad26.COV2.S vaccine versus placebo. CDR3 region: CASSVSSGGPYEQYF. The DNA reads TGTGCCAGCAGCGTCTCTAGCGGGGGCCCCTACGAGCAGTACTTC.